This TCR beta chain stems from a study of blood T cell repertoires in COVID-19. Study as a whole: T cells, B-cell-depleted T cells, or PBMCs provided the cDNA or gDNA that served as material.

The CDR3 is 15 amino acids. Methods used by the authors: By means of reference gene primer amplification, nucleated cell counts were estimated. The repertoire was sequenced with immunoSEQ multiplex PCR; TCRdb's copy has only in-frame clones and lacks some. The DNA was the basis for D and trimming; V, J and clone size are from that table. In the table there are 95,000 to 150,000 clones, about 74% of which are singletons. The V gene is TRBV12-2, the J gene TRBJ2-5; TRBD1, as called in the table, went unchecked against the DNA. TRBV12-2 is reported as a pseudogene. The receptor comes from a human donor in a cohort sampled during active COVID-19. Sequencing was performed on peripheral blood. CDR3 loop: CASRSPGQPQETQYF. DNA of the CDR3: TGTGCAAGTCGCTCTCCGGGACAACCCCAAGAGACCCAGTACTTC.